These 12 T cell receptor beta chains were all obtained from the same sample, sequenced in a study of T cells in Graves' hyperthyroidism and ophthalmopathy. Authors of the study amplified TCR beta CDR3 regions from RNA transcripts. TCR CDR3 regions were first amplified by RT-PCR with HTBI primers. TCRdb re-analysed the multiplex PCR reads in MiXCR, keeping a single row per CDR3 protein. Found here are approximately 600,000 distinct CDR3 sequences, less than 25% of them singletons; the top ten hold roughly a third. Material for sequencing was blood. The receptors shown here come from a young man with Graves' ophthalmopathy.

In its sample, this clonotype was seen many times. Here the CDR3 DNA reads TGTGCCAGCAGCCTAGTACCAACTCAGCCCCAGCATTTT. Protein product: CASSLVPTQPQHF. This rearrangement joins TRBV5-5 to TRBJ1-5, with D unresolved. The CDR3 extends over 13 amino acids. Trimming left V 4 bases short and J 6 bases short, with 11 bases between. Germline CDR1 reads SGHKS; CDR2 reads YYEKEE (reference sequence). Drawing the rest from reference TRBV5-5 and TRBJ1-5, the complete variable domain is DAGVTQSPTHLIKTRGQQVTLRCSPISGHKSVSWYQQVLGQGPQFIFQYYEKEERGRGNFPDRFSARQFPNYSSELNVNALLLGDSALYLCASSLVPTQPQHFGDGTRLSIL.

As for this clonotype: At one end, the junction sequence differs from germline, possibly due to a read error. The CDR3 sequence: CSGRRLAGGREQFF. CDR3 bases: TGCAGTGGTAGACGGCTAGCGGGAGGTAGGGAGCAGTTCTTC. The V call is TRBV20-1, the J call TRBJ2-1; TRBD2 matches 11 bases. Per the germline V gene, CDR1 is DFQATT and CDR2 is SNEGSKA (reference sequence). This CDR3 has 14 residues.

This clonotype has a count of ten or more. The chain recombines TRBV20-1 with TRBJ1-6, with D possibly matching TRBD1 (5 bases). Germline V gene sequence: CDR1 DFQATT, CDR2 SNEGSKA (reference sequence). The CDR3 runs 14 residues. V gave up 6 bases and J gave up 8 bases, with 17 bases separating them. The CDR3 nucleotides read TGCAGTGCCCGTCCCGGGACGGCGTATTCACCCCTCCACTTT. It translates to CSARPGTAYSPLHF.

V is TRBV20-1 and J is TRBJ2-3, with 9 bases lining up with TRBD2. This CDR3 has 15 amino acids. V shed 4 bases and J 4 bases; nucleotides not matched to a gene: 9. Germline V gene lookup returns CDR1 DFQATT and CDR2 SNEGSKA (reference sequence). This CDR3 is CSAKTGTSPADTQYF. The CDR3 DNA reads as TGCAGTGCTAAGACCGGGACTAGCCCCGCAGATACGCAGTATTTT.

At least ten counts were recorded for this clonotype. The V call is TRBV3-1, the J call TRBJ1-4; 9 bases are shared with TRBD1. The CDR3 sequence is 15 residues long. V dropped 4 bases and J dropped 7; count of bases not matched to a gene: 7. Germline V gene lookup returns CDR1 LGHDT and CDR2 YNNKEL (reference sequence). CDR3 in amino acids: CASSLLGTGSEKLFF. CDR3 DNA: TGTGCCAGCAGCCTCCTTGGGACAGGGAGTGAAAAACTGTTTTTT.

Worth noting for this clonotype: A single base separates this from a much larger clone, so it may be a read error. The rearrangement uses TRBV7-8 and TRBJ2-2; a weak D match, TRBD2 (5 bases). This CDR3 contains 15 residues. From germline, CDR1 is SGHVS and CDR2 FQNEAQ. CDR3 bases: TGTGCCAGCAGCCCCCGGCCGATGAACACCGGGGAGCTGCTTTTT. Translated: CASSPRPMNTGELLF.

The chain joins TRBV7-9 to TRBJ2-5; 7 bases fit TRBD1. This CDR3 region has 13 residues. V shed 5 bases, J shed 3 bases, and the junction held 3 bases outside the gene matches. Germline V gene data show CDR1 as SEHNR and CDR2 as FQNEAQ (reference sequence). CDR3 coding DNA: TGTGCCAGCAGCGACAGGGTTAAAGAGACCCAGTACTTC. It codes for CASSDRVKETQYF. The variable domain in full, completed from reference TRBV7-9 and TRBJ2-5, reads DTGVSQNPRHKITKRGQNVTFRCDPISEHNRLYWYRQTLGQGPEFLTYFQNEAQLEKSRLLSDRFSAERPKGSFSTLEIQRTEQGDSAMYLCASSDRVKETQYFGPGTRLLVL.

The chain uses TRBV20-1 and TRBJ1-6, with 10 nucleotides matching TRBD1. This CDR3 is 13 amino acids long. In germline, CDR1 is DFQATT, CDR2 SNEGSKA (reference sequence). J gave up 8 bases and V 6 bases, and 4 bases lay outside the gene matches. CDR3 loop: CSACGTGDSPLHF. CDR3 coding DNA: TGCAGTGCCTGCGGGACAGGGGATTCACCCCTCCACTTT.

This clonotype has a count of ten or more. The CDR3 reads CSVDGGSTDTQYF. Here the CDR3 DNA reads TGCAGCGTTGACGGAGGGAGCACAGATACGCAGTATTTT. This sequence joins TRBV29-1 and TRBJ2-3; D is possibly TRBD2 (6 bases). V was clipped by 3 bases and J by 0 bases, with 7 bases between them. In germline, CDR1 is SQVTM, CDR2 ANQGSEA. The CDR3 has 13 residues.

J is TRBJ1-5 and V is TRBV4-1, with a tentative D call TRBD1 (5 bases). V was shortened by 0 bases and J by 7 bases, with 16 bases between the two germline ends. The germline gives CDR1 MGHRA, CDR2 YSYEKL. The CDR3 covers 16 residues. The CDR3 loop reads CASSQDTAGRRQPQHF. CDR3 DNA sequence: TGCGCCAGCAGCCAAGATACGGCAGGGCGGAGACAGCCCCAGCATTTT.

This clonotype occurred many times. This chain connects TRBV20-1 to TRBJ1-3, with D perhaps TRBD1 (5 bases). The ends were cut back, 3 bases at V and 2 bases at J, with 8 bases in the middle. CDR1 is DFQATT and CDR2 is SNEGSKA in the germline V gene (reference sequence). This CDR3 is built from 13 residues. The CDR3 region is CSASLGPGNTIYF. The DNA of the CDR3 is TGCAGTGCTAGCCTGGGACCTGGAAACACCATATATTTT.

This clonotype was seen at least ten times. The V and J genes are TRBV7-2 and TRBJ2-1, with TRBD2 as a possible D gene (5 bases). V lost 0 bases, J lost 2 bases, and 8 bases lay in between. This CDR3 has 15 residues. The germline V gene encodes CDR1 SGHTA and CDR2 FQGNSA. The DNA of the CDR3 is TGTGCCAGCAGCTTAGCGGGAGTCACCTACAATGAGCAGTTCTTC. Translated: CASSLAGVTYNEQFF.